The present TCR beta chain was sequenced within a study of breast tumors, draining lymph nodes, adjacent tissues. Study results and limitations: Tumors had less TCR diversity than lymph nodes, more than nontumor tissue.

TCRdb re-analysed the multiplex PCR reads in MiXCR, keeping a single row per CDR3 protein. The table records about 180,000 distinct CDR3 sequences, about 33% of them present only once. This clonotype occurred many times. Its specificity is not known. Germline V gene data show CDR1 as SNHLY and CDR2 as FYNNEI. V lost 9 bases, J lost 4 bases, and 3 bases stayed unmatched. CDR3 length equals 13 residues. The lymph nodes were axillary draining lymph nodes from breast cancer patients. The receptor was isolated from a female donor with breast cancer. Some clones in this sample may be carry-over from other donors' samples. This chain joins TRBV2 and TRBJ2-1; 10 nucleotides match TRBD1. The sample comprised axillary lymph node tissue. In DNA form, the CDR3 reads TGTGCCAGGAAGGGACAGGGGTACAATGAGCAGTTCTTC. Its translation is CARKGQGYNEQFF.